One sample yielded the 16 T cell receptor beta chains listed below, sequenced in a study of cytomegalovirus exposure and HLA in healthy donors. PCR amplification relied on 60 Vbeta primers (plus 13 Jbeta primers). Sequenced by immunoSEQ multiplex PCR; TCRdb stores in-frame clones only, minus some. The sample includes a few hundred thousand clones, 85% to 95% seen only once; the top ten take less than 2%. The specimen sequenced was PBMCs. The receptors derive from a girl aged 2-10 years in good health and CMV-seronegative.

The V and J genes are TRBV11-2 and TRBJ2-6; no reliable D call. The CDR3 length is 17 residues. CDR1 SGHAT and CDR2 FQNNGV come from the germline V gene. V dropped 1 base and J dropped 0 bases, with 10 bases sitting between them. The CDR3 protein is CASSLAVPVSGANVLTF. The CDR3 DNA follows: TGTGCCAGCAGCTTAGCTGTTCCCGTCTCTGGGGCCAACGTCCTGACTTTC.

Written as DNA, the CDR3 is TGTGCCAGCAGCTTCGCTAGCACGAGCTCCTACAATGAGCAGTTCTTC. As protein: CASSFASTSSYNEQFF. This chain connects TRBV7-6 to TRBJ2-1; D possibly corresponds to TRBD2 (5 bases). The CDR3 runs 16 residues. Germline V gives CDR1 SGHVS, CDR2 FNYEAQ. V lost 3 bases and J 0 bases, leaving 12 bases between the germline ends. The full variable domain, completed using reference TRBV7-6 and TRBJ2-1, is GAGVSQSPRYKVTKRGQDVALRCDPISGHVSLYWYRQALGQGPEFLTYFNYEAQQDKSGLPNDRFSAERPEGSISTLTIQRTEQRDSAMYRCASSFASTSSYNEQFFGPGTRLTVL.

The chain carries TRBV18 and TRBJ1-2; D is unresolved. The germline V gene has CDR1 KGHSH and CDR2 LQKENI. V shed 3 bases and J shed 4 bases, with 12 bases lying between them. CDR3 length: 14 residues. DNA of the CDR3: TGTGCCAGCTCACCGGGCGGGAAGATCTATGGCTACACCTTC. This sequence encodes CASSPGGKIYGYTF.

The chain couples TRBV6-1 to TRBJ1-3; D call uncertain. Per the germline V gene, CDR1 is MNHNS and CDR2 is SASEGT. V lost 7 bases to trimming and J lost 1 base, with 8 bases between them. The CDR3 loop spans 13 amino acids. CDR3 protein: CASTGGSGNTIYF. For the CDR3, the DNA is TGTGCCAGCACGGGAGGGTCTGGAAACACCATATATTTT.

The chain uses TRBV13 and TRBJ2-7; 9 bases fit TRBD2. Per the germline V gene, CDR1 is PRHDT and CDR2 is FYEKMQ (reference sequence). The CDR3 is made up of 13 amino acids. Trimming took 10 bases from V and 5 from J; bases not matched to a gene: 9. The CDR3 DNA is TGTGCCACCCGTCTTGGGACTAGCAACGAGCAGTACTTC. Its protein product is CATRLGTSNEQYF.

This chain links TRBV6-1 with TRBJ1-2; D is perhaps TRBD1 (5 bases). In germline, CDR1 is MNHNS, CDR2 SASEGT. The CDR3 is made up of 16 amino acids. Trimming removed 0 bases at V and 0 bases at J, with 11 bases between. The chain's CDR3 is CASSEARGATNYGYTF. The CDR3 coding sequence is TGTGCCAGCAGTGAAGCGCGTGGGGCTACTAACTATGGCTACACCTTC.

About this clone itself: Other DNA sequences within the sample encode an identical CDR3. The rearrangement links TRBV27 to TRBJ2-7; the match to TRBD2 covers 7 bases. This CDR3 is 14 amino acids long. After removal of 3 bases from V and 2 bases from J, the junction contained 4 bases not matched to a gene. Germline V CDR1 and CDR2: MNHEY, SMNVEV (reference sequence). The CDR3 sequence: CASSFSGTTYEQYF. CDR3 bases: TGTGCCAGCAGTTTCTCCGGGACTACCTACGAGCAGTACTTC.

V gene TRBV6-5 combines with J gene TRBJ1-1, with D tentatively TRBD1 (6 bases). The CDR3 extends over 14 amino acids. V was pared by 4 bases and J by 4 bases, with 13 bases between. Looked up from germline, CDR1 is MNHEY and CDR2 is SVGAGI. The CDR3 sequence: CASSSRTVVTEAFF. DNA for the CDR3: TGTGCCAGCAGTTCAAGGACAGTGGTCACTGAAGCTTTCTTT.

V gene TRBV10-3 combines with J gene TRBJ2-5, with 7 nucleotides matching TRBD2. The germline CDR1 and CDR2 sequences are ENHRY and SYGVKD. V lost 2 bases and J lost 4; bases outside the gene matches: 7. The CDR3 contains 15 residues. Here the CDR3 DNA reads TGTGCCATCAGTGAGGGGGGAGGGAACGGAGAGACCCAGTACTTC. This translates into CAISEGGGNGETQYF.

This clone has only a few counts. The chain is built from TRBV10-3 and TRBJ1-1, with 7 bases fitting TRBD1. From germline, CDR1 is ENHRY and CDR2 SYGVKD. After removal of 3 bases from V and 10 bases from J, the junction contained 5 bases not matched to a gene. The CDR3 consists of 12 residues. The CDR3 protein is CAISDWGQLAFF. In nucleotides, the CDR3 is TGTGCCATCAGTGACTGGGGACAGCTAGCTTTCTTT.

This chain connects TRBV14 to TRBJ2-1, with TRBD1 identical over 8 bases. The CDR3 consists of 17 residues. Germline V lookup: CDR1 SGHDN, CDR2 FVKESK. V lost 0 bases and J lost 6; bases outside the gene matches: 10. CDR3 sequence: CASSQDLGQVPGNEQFF. The DNA for the CDR3 is TGTGCCAGCAGCCAAGATCTGGGACAGGTGCCAGGCAATGAGCAGTTCTTC.

The J gene is TRBJ1-1, the V gene TRBV19, with TRBD1 matching 7 bases. The germline gives CDR1 LNHDA, CDR2 SQIVND (reference sequence). This CDR3 is built from 15 residues. With V trimmed by 1 base and J by 5 bases, 7 bases remained unmatched. The CDR3 loop is CASSIGPGGQTEAFF. The DNA for the CDR3 is TGTGCCAGTAGTATAGGTCCAGGGGGACAGACTGAAGCTTTCTTT.

The chain uses TRBV30 and TRBJ1-1, with a weak D call TRBD1 (5 bases). The germline V gene has CDR1 GTSNPN and CDR2 SVGIG (reference sequence). This CDR3 comprises 12 residues. Trimming removed 6 bases at V and 1 base at J, with 9 bases between. CDR3 sequence reads: CACDRANTEAFF. The CDR3 DNA reads as TGTGCCTGTGACAGAGCGAACACTGAAGCTTTCTTT.

The genes are TRBV28 and TRBJ2-1; TRBD1 is a possible D gene (6 bases). The CDR3 extends over 13 amino acids. CDR1 and CDR2 (germline): MDHEN, SYDVKM. Trimming took off 6 bases at V and 6 bases at J, with 12 bases between the two ends. The chain's CDR3 is CASSLSGANEQFF. The CDR3 DNA is TGTGCCAGCAGCCTCTCAGGGGCCAATGAGCAGTTCTTC.

The table lists this clone with a count of one. This chain joins TRBV7-9 and TRBJ2-3, with TRBD2 matching 7 bases. Germline CDR1 SEHNR, CDR2 FQNEAQ (reference sequence). The ends lost 1 base at V and 2 bases at J; junction bases unmatched: 6. This CDR3 spans 16 amino acids. CDR3 protein: CASSLEVTSVTDTQYF. As DNA, the CDR3 is TGTGCCAGCAGCTTAGAAGTCACTAGCGTCACAGATACGCAGTATTTT.

The genes are TRBV28 and TRBJ2-3; 11 bases are a match to TRBD2. The CDR3 is made up of 15 amino acids. Trimming cost V 0 bases and J 6 bases; bases outside gene matches: 2. Germline-derived CDR1 and CDR2 are MDHEN and SYDVKM. The CDR3 region is CASSLWRTSGDTQYF. CDR3 nucleotide sequence: TGTGCCAGCAGTTTATGGCGGACTAGCGGGGATACGCAGTATTTT.